Each of the 16 T cell receptor beta chains below was sequenced from the same sample in a study of patients and donors after allogeneic stem cell transplantation. From the RT-PCR reads, TCRdb called clonotypes with MiXCR, one entry per CDR3 protein. The sample includes hundreds of thousands of distinct CDR3 sequences, 16% seen only once; the top ten take less than 8.5%. Sequencing was carried out using blood, either unsorted or a sorted T cell fraction (not recorded which). The receptors were sampled from a human donor who was either an allogeneic HSCT recipient or a stem cell or donor lymphocyte infusion donor (not recorded which). It is not recorded whose cells these are; they may come from a transplant donor.

This chain connects TRBV27 to TRBJ2-7; weak D call: TRBD1 (8 bases). From germline, CDR1 is MNHEY and CDR2 SMNVEV (reference sequence). Trimming removed 8 bases from V and 4 bases from J, with 18 bases in between. The CDR3 spans 14 residues. The CDR3 here is CASRKQGGVYEQYF. The CDR3 coding sequence is TGTGCCAGCCGAAAACAGGGGGGGGTTTACGAGCAGTACTTC.

This clonotype was seen at least ten times. The chain links TRBV20-1 to TRBJ2-1, with 7 bases matching TRBD2. The CDR3 extends over 15 amino acids. In germline, CDR1 is DFQATT, CDR2 SNEGSKA (reference sequence). With 3 bases clipped from V and 4 bases from J, the junction kept 9 bases outside the gene matches. CDR3 loop: CSASSPGTIYNEQFF. DNA for the CDR3: TGCAGTGCTAGCAGCCCTGGGACTATATACAATGAGCAGTTCTTC.

This clonotype was detected only a few times. The chain couples TRBV6-1 to TRBJ2-3, with a weak D call TRBD1 (5 bases). Trimming left V 5 bases short and J 7 bases short, with 16 bases between. This CDR3 has 14 residues. The germline V gene has CDR1 MNHNS and CDR2 SASEGT. CDR3 residues: CASSPQATAHTQYF. Here the CDR3 DNA reads TGTGCCAGCAGTCCTCAAGCGACAGCCCATACGCAGTATTTT.

The CDR3 DNA follows: TGTGCCAGCAGCCGACTCCGCGTTGGCGGGCAAGAGACCCAGTACTTC. As protein: CASSRLRVGGQETQYF. This rearrangement joins TRBV7-7 to TRBJ2-5; tentatively, D is TRBD2 (5 bases). This CDR3 has 16 residues. The V end lost 5 bases, the J end lost 2 bases, and 18 bases lay between the germline ends. Germline CDR1 reads SSHAT; CDR2 reads FNYEAQ (reference sequence).

This clonotype was detected many times. The gene calls are TRBV7-9 and TRBJ2-7; 7 positions match TRBD1. Trimming at V came to 5 bases and at J to 4 bases, leaving 5 bases not matched to a gene. CDR3 length equals 13 residues. The germline V gene has CDR1 SEHNR and CDR2 FQNEAQ (reference sequence). The CDR3 loop reads CASSRDRVYEQYF. The CDR3 nucleotides are TGTGCCAGCAGCCGCGACAGGGTGTACGAGCAGTACTTC.

The chain uses TRBV3-1 and TRBJ2-2; D assignment may be TRBD1 or TRBD2 (5 bases each). Between the trimmed V and J ends, which lost 0 bases and 2 bases, there was a span of 13 bases. This CDR3 spans 17 amino acids. The germline gives CDR1 LGHDT, CDR2 YNNKEL (reference sequence). The CDR3 DNA follows: TGTGCCAGCAGCCAAGAGAGGGCTAGGGGAAACACCGGGGAGCTGTTTTTT. As protein: CASSQERARGNTGELFF.

The chain links TRBV20-1 to TRBJ1-1; 9 bases are a match to TRBD1. The V gene's germline CDR1 is DFQATT and CDR2 SNEGSKA (reference sequence). The CDR3 extends over 17 amino acids. The V gene end was trimmed by 3 bases and the J gene end by 0 bases; junction bases not matched to a gene: 11. CDR3 sequence (DNA): TGCAGTGCTAGGAGCCGGGGGACAGGGCTCATGAACACTGAAGCTTTCTTT. Encoded protein: CSARSRGTGLMNTEAFF.

The chain combines TRBV2 with TRBJ2-7, with TRBD1 identical over 7 bases. Germline V gene sequence: CDR1 SNHLY, CDR2 FYNNEI. V lost 4 bases and J lost 6; bases outside the gene matches: 12. The CDR3 is 15 amino acids. CDR3 sequence reads: CASSGSWGQPLEQYF. The CDR3 region has the DNA TGTGCCAGCAGTGGGAGCTGGGGACAGCCTCTCGAGCAGTACTTC.

The sample holds a few counts of this clonotype. The chain links TRBV30 to TRBJ1-1, with D uncertain. Germline loops: CDR1 GTSNPN, CDR2 SVGIG (reference sequence). This CDR3 has 10 amino acids. V dropped 4 bases and J dropped 6 bases, with 6 bases sitting between them. The CDR3 DNA reads as TGTGCCTGGATTTCATCTGAAGCTTTCTTT. Protein: CAWISSEAFF. Supplemented by reference TRBV30 and TRBJ1-1, the full variable domain reads SQTIHQWPATLVQPVGSPLSLECTVEGTSNPNLYWYRQAAGRGLQLLFYSVGIGQISSEVPQNLSASRPQDRQFILSSKKLLLSDSGFYLCAWISSEAFFGQGTRLTVV.

The V and J genes are TRBV2 and TRBJ2-1; no clear D gene. The CDR3 spans 13 residues. With 6 bases removed from V and 2 bases from J, the gap between germline ends came to 8 bases. Germline lookup yields CDR1 SNHLY and CDR2 FYNNEI. The DNA for the CDR3 is TGTGCCAGCAGACCCGGTACCTACAATGAGCAGTTCTTC. It yields the protein CASRPGTYNEQFF. Full variable domain (remainder filled in from reference TRBV2 and TRBJ2-1): EPEVTQTPSHQVTQMGQEVILRCVPISNHLYFYWYRQILGQKVEFLVSFYNNEISEKSEIFDDQFSVERPDGSNFTLKIRSTKLEDSAMYFCASRPGTYNEQFFGPGTRLTVL.

This clonotype was counted between two and nine times. This sequence joins TRBV20-1 and TRBJ2-7; a possible D gene is TRBD1 (7 bases). The CDR3 runs 16 residues. Per the germline V gene, CDR1 is DFQATT and CDR2 is SNEGSKA (reference sequence). Trimming left V 2 bases short and J 3 bases short, with 20 bases between. Written as DNA, the CDR3 is TGCAGTGCTAGAACACCACGGACAGGTAGCGGCTACGAGCAGTACTTC. Its translation is CSARTPRTGSGYEQYF.

The sample holds a few counts of this clonotype. V gene TRBV7-2 combines with J gene TRBJ2-1; tentative D call: TRBD2 (5 bases). With 4 bases removed from V and 3 bases from J, the gap between germline ends came to 13 bases. The CDR3 totals 15 residues. Germline V gene sequence: CDR1 SGHTA, CDR2 FQGNSA. As DNA, the CDR3 is TGTGCCAGCAGCTCCCGGACTGGTAACTACAATGAGCAGTTCTTC. Its translation: CASSSRTGNYNEQFF.

This clonotype was seen only a few times. The gene calls are TRBV20-1 and TRBJ1-2; D possibly corresponds to TRBD1 (6 bases). Germline values: CDR1 DFQATT, CDR2 SNEGSKA (reference sequence). V was cut by 5 bases and J by 8 bases, with 18 bases left in between. This CDR3 region has 13 residues. This chain's CDR3 is CSARPQGTWGYTF. The CDR3 DNA is TGCAGTGCTCGACCTCAGGGGACTTGGGGCTACACCTTC.

This chain joins TRBV7-2 and TRBJ1-5; maybe TRBD1 (5 bases). With 3 bases removed from V and 6 bases from J, the gap between germline ends came to 9 bases. This CDR3 has 13 amino acids. Looked up from germline, CDR1 is SGHTA and CDR2 is FQGNSA. Here the CDR3 DNA reads TGTGCCAGCAGCTTTGGGGGTAGTCAGCCCCAGCATTTT. Its protein product is CASSFGGSQPQHF. The whole variable domain, filled in from reference TRBV7-2 and TRBJ1-5, reads GAGVSQSPSNKVTEKGKDVELRCDPISGHTALYWYRQSLGQGLEFLIYFQGNSAPDKSGLPSDRFSAERTGGSVSTLTIQRTQQEDSAVYLCASSFGGSQPQHFGDGTRLSIL.

This clonotype was recorded a few times. The rearrangement uses TRBV30 and TRBJ2-1; 7 bases match TRBD1. The length of the CDR3 is 14 residues. With V trimmed by 1 base and J by 2 bases, 2 bases remained unmatched. CDR1 is GTSNPN, CDR2 SVGIG, per germline (reference sequence). This CDR3 reads CAWSGDSAYNEQFF. CDR3 sequence (DNA): TGTGCCTGGAGTGGGGACAGTGCCTACAATGAGCAGTTCTTC. Complete variable domain (other parts from reference TRBV30 and TRBJ2-1): SQTIHQWPATLVQPVGSPLSLECTVEGTSNPNLYWYRQAAGRGLQLLFYSVGIGQISSEVPQNLSASRPQDRQFILSSKKLLLSDSGFYLCAWSGDSAYNEQFFGPGTRLTVL.

The chain uses TRBV7-2 and TRBJ2-5; D not resolved. The CDR3 loop spans 15 amino acids. Germline-derived CDR1 and CDR2 are SGHTA and FQGNSA. The V and J ends lost 1 base and 0 bases respectively, with 9 bases between them. The CDR3 loop reads CASSLDVTDQETQYF. In nucleotides, the CDR3 is TGTGCCAGCAGCTTAGATGTTACGGACCAAGAGACCCAGTACTTC.